This passage covers 2 T cell receptor beta chains from one sample sequenced in a study of blood T cell repertoires in COVID-19. TCRdb's copy holds only in-frame clones and misses some; the assay was immunoSEQ multiplex PCR. The sample carries roughly 69,000 clones, 84% recorded once. The sequenced material came from peripheral blood. Receptor source: a man aged 50-60 years with COVID-19, enrolled during active disease.

The chain is built from TRBV4-3 and TRBJ2-7; D is possibly TRBD1 (5 bases). V dropped 0 bases and J dropped 7 bases, with 13 bases sitting between them. Germline lookup yields CDR1 LGHNA and CDR2 YSLEER. CDR3 length: 14 residues. CDR3 protein: CASSQDLGAREQYF. The DNA of the CDR3 is TGCGCCAGCAGCCAAGATCTAGGGGCCCGGGAGCAGTACTTC.

The V call is TRBV4-1, the J call TRBJ1-3, with 7 positions matching TRBD1. Losses at the gene ends were 3 bases for V and 4 bases for J; bases not matched to a gene: 6. The CDR3 is 15 amino acids. Germline lookup yields CDR1 MGHRA and CDR2 YSYEKL. CDR3 sequence reads: CASSQRDSTGNTIYF. CDR3 sequence (DNA): TGCGCCAGCAGCCAGAGGGACAGCACGGGAAACACCATATATTTT.